What follows are 24 T cell receptor beta chains derived from one specimen sequenced in a study of blood T cell repertoires in COVID-19. Clones were sequenced by immunoSEQ multiplex PCR, and TCRdb holds only the in-frame ones, with some missing. The sample has over 15,000 clones, over 75% seen once; the top ten hold 64%. Sequences were obtained from peripheral blood. The receptors stem from a man older than 75 with acute or convalescent COVID-19.

V is TRBV7-2 and J is TRBJ2-1; 8 bases fit TRBD1. This CDR3 region has 15 residues. Trimming took 3 bases from V and 8 from J; bases not matched to a gene: 9. CDR1 and CDR2 (germline): SGHTA, FQGNSA. Here the CDR3 DNA reads TGTGCCAGCAGCTTCGAGACAGGGGTGAGGCATGAGCAGTTCTTC. Its translation is CASSFETGVRHEQFF. Full variable domain (remainder filled in from reference TRBV7-2 and TRBJ2-1): GAGVSQSPSNKVTEKGKDVELRCDPISGHTALYWYRQSLGQGLEFLIYFQGNSAPDKSGLPSDRFSAERTGGSVSTLTIQRTQQEDSAVYLCASSFETGVRHEQFFGPGTRLTVL.

The V and J genes are TRBV7-2 and TRBJ2-5, with 11 bases fitting TRBD2. V gave up 1 base and J gave up 7 bases; unmatched junction bases: 14. The CDR3 runs to 18 residues. The germline CDR1 and CDR2 sequences are SGHTA and FQGNSA. CDR3 nucleotides: TGTGCCAGCAGCTTAGGCCCTAGCGGGGGGAGGACCCTATGGACCCAGTACTTC. Translating gives CASSLGPSGGRTLWTQYF.

The chain uses TRBV19 and TRBJ2-1; TRBD1 aligns across 7 bases. Looked up from germline, CDR1 is LNHDA and CDR2 is SQIVND (reference sequence). The trim removed 2 bases at V and 2 bases at J, leaving 6 bases unmatched. The CDR3 is 16 amino acids. The CDR3 protein is CASSIRGRGTYNEQFF. In DNA, the CDR3 is TGTGCCAGTAGTATAAGGGGGCGCGGTACCTACAATGAGCAGTTCTTC.

The chain uses TRBV19 and TRBJ1-4, with TRBD1 as a possible D gene (6 bases). Per germline, CDR1 LNHDA and CDR2 SQIVND (reference sequence). Deletions cut 5 bases from V and 14 bases from J, with 15 bases between. The CDR3 is 12 amino acids. The CDR3 loop reads CASSPNGGRLFF. The CDR3 coding sequence is TGTGCCAGTAGTCCGAATGGGGGCAGGCTGTTTTTT. The full variable domain, with the rest looked up from reference TRBV19 and TRBJ1-4, is DGGITQSPKYLFRKEGQNVTLSCEQNLNHDAMYWYRQDPGQGLRLIYYSQIVNDFQKGDIAEGYSVSREKKESFPLTVTSAQKNPTAFYLCASSPNGGRLFFGSGTQLSVL.

The chain couples TRBV3-1 (or the pseudogene TRBV3-2) to TRBJ2-2, with 9 bases identical to TRBD2. Per the germline V gene, CDR1 is LGHDT and CDR2 is YNNKEL (reference sequence). The ends lost 4 bases at V and 6 bases at J; junction bases unmatched: 15. This CDR3 is built from 18 residues. The chain's CDR3 is CASSRGSAAGGLPGELFF. The CDR3 DNA sequence: TGTGCCAGCAGCCGGGGGAGTGCAGCGGGGGGCCTCCCCGGGGAGCTGTTTTTT.

This chain joins TRBV19 and TRBJ1-1, with D possibly TRBD1 on 6 matching bases. Germline CDR1 and CDR2: LNHDA and SQIVND (reference sequence). Trimming left V 7 bases short and J 8 bases short, with 20 bases between. This CDR3 contains 14 residues. As DNA, the CDR3 is TGTGCCAGTACCCTAGGGGGGGCCGACTCCGAAGCTTTCTTT. This codes for CASTLGGADSEAFF.

This clone was seen just once. The rearrangement links TRBV28 to TRBJ1-6, with 7 bases fitting TRBD1. Germline CDR1 is MDHEN and CDR2 is SYDVKM. Losses at the gene ends were 7 bases for V and 13 bases for J; bases not matched to a gene: 7. The CDR3 is made up of 12 amino acids. The CDR3 DNA sequence: TGTGCCAGCATACAGGGGCCCCTGCCCCTCCACTTT. Translation gives CASIQGPLPLHF.

This clone was seen only a few times. The rearrangement links TRBV7-2 to TRBJ1-1; D ambiguous. Trimming stripped 5 bases from V and 4 bases from J, with 11 bases between. This CDR3 region has 13 residues. Germline CDR1 and CDR2: SGHTA and FQGNSA. The CDR3 reads CASSPPYATEAFF. The CDR3 coding sequence is TGTGCCAGCAGCCCACCCTATGCCACTGAAGCTTTCTTT.

The chain carries TRBV5-6 and TRBJ2-1; D is perhaps TRBD2 (6 bases). V lost 4 bases and J 0 bases, leaving 11 bases between the germline ends. Germline lookup yields CDR1 SGHDT and CDR2 YYEEEE. The CDR3 sequence is 15 residues long. CDR3 in amino acids: CASSHRGSSYNEQFF. CDR3 DNA: TGTGCCAGCAGCCACCGGGGGAGCTCCTACAATGAGCAGTTCTTC.

The gene calls are TRBV7-2 and TRBJ1-2, with a weak D call TRBD1 (5 bases). This CDR3 is built from 14 residues. Trimming took off 0 bases at V and 4 bases at J, with 9 bases between the two ends. Germline V gene data show CDR1 as SGHTA and CDR2 as FQGNSA. The CDR3 region has the DNA TGTGCCAGCAGCTTAGCCGGAGGGGCCTATGGCTACACCTTC. It yields the protein CASSLAGGAYGYTF.

The J gene is TRBJ2-3, the V gene TRBV28; D is undetermined. This CDR3 contains 11 residues. CDR1 MDHEN and CDR2 SYDVKM come from the germline V gene. V lost 5 bases and J lost 5, with 5 bases in between. The CDR3 protein is CASSLRDTQYF. CDR3 nucleotides: TGTGCCAGCAGTCTCCGAGATACGCAGTATTTT.

V and J are TRBV27 and TRBJ1-4; D gene ambiguous. CDR3 size: 15 residues. Germline CDR1 MNHEY, CDR2 SMNVEV (reference sequence). Trimming took 5 bases from V and 6 from J, leaving 16 bases between them. Here the CDR3 DNA reads TGTGCCAGCAGTCCTAGACCCCATCCGGATGAAAAACTGTTTTTT. It yields the protein CASSPRPHPDEKLFF.

For the CDR3, the DNA is TGTGCCAGCTATTCCGTGGCCGATGAGCAGTTCTTC. This translates into CASYSVADEQFF. The chain carries TRBV6-5 and TRBJ2-1; D unclear. The CDR3 consists of 12 residues. Trimming left V 8 bases short and J 8 bases short, with 13 bases between. Per the germline V gene, CDR1 is MNHEY and CDR2 is SVGAGI.

This clone was observed a handful of times. The V gene is TRBV15, the J gene TRBJ2-3; no reliable D call. CDR3 size: 13 residues. CDR1 is LNHNV and CDR2 is YYDKDF in the germline V gene (reference sequence). The V end was cut by 5 bases, the J end by 2 bases, with 8 bases between. This CDR3 reads CATSVGPTDTQYF. As DNA, the CDR3 is TGTGCCACCAGCGTGGGCCCCACAGATACGCAGTATTTT.

The rearrangement joins TRBV4-2 to TRBJ1-2, with TRBD1 as a possible D gene (6 bases). This CDR3 spans 14 amino acids. Germline loops: CDR1 LGHNA, CDR2 YNFKEQ. The V end lost 0 bases, the J end lost 4 bases, and 9 bases lay between the germline ends. CDR3 DNA sequence: TGTGCCAGCAGCCAAGATACACAGGGCTATGGCTACACCTTC. It encodes CASSQDTQGYGYTF.

V gene TRBV27 combines with J gene TRBJ1-6; D ambiguous. V lost 7 bases to trimming and J lost 0 bases, with 10 bases between them. Per germline, CDR1 MNHEY and CDR2 SMNVEV (reference sequence). This CDR3 has 15 residues. The CDR3 DNA is TGTGCCAGCATAGCAGCTAGCTCCTATAATTCACCCCTCCACTTT. Its protein product is CASIAASSYNSPLHF.

This clone was observed a handful of times. The V call is TRBV29-1, the J call TRBJ1-1, with D possibly TRBD1 on 5 matching bases. V lost 8 bases and J lost 0, with 16 bases in between. Germline values: CDR1 SQVTM, CDR2 ANQGSEA. CDR3 size: 14 residues. The CDR3 spells CSSSGGGMNTEAFF. The CDR3 nucleotides are TGCAGCTCATCCGGGGGTGGCATGAACACTGAAGCTTTCTTT. Full variable domain (outside the CDR3, taken from reference TRBV29-1 and TRBJ1-1): SAVISQKPSRDICQRGTSLTIQCQVDSQVTMMFWYRQQPGQSLTLIATANQGSEATYESGFVIDKFPISRPNLTFSTLTVSNMSPEDSSIYLCSSSGGGMNTEAFFGQGTRLTVV.

The chain links TRBV2 to TRBJ2-2; the D gene is possibly TRBD2 (6 bases). From germline, CDR1 is SNHLY and CDR2 FYNNEI. CDR3 length: 14 amino acids. The V end was cut by 6 bases, the J end by 2 bases, with 10 bases between. The CDR3 region is CASSTSINTGELFF. The CDR3 region has the DNA TGTGCCAGCAGCACTAGCATTAACACCGGGGAGCTGTTTTTT. Supplemented by reference TRBV2 and TRBJ2-2, the full variable domain reads EPEVTQTPSHQVTQMGQEVILRCVPISNHLYFYWYRQILGQKVEFLVSFYNNEISEKSEIFDDQFSVERPDGSNFTLKIRSTKLEDSAMYFCASSTSINTGELFFGEGSRLTVL.

The CDR3 loop is CASSIMTDTQYF. CDR3 bases: TGTGCCAGCAGCATAATGACAGATACGCAGTATTTT. V gene TRBV7-2 combines with J gene TRBJ2-3, with D uncertain. The germline V gene has CDR1 SGHTA and CDR2 FQGNSA. The CDR3 consists of 12 residues. V was pared by 5 bases and J by 3 bases, with 6 bases between. Full variable domain (remainder filled in from reference TRBV7-2 and TRBJ2-3): GAGVSQSPSNKVTEKGKDVELRCDPISGHTALYWYRQSLGQGLEFLIYFQGNSAPDKSGLPSDRFSAERTGGSVSTLTIQRTQQEDSAVYLCASSIMTDTQYFGPGTRLTVL.

This chain uses TRBV6-5 with TRBJ1-2, with a possible D match to TRBD1 (5 bases). In germline, CDR1 is MNHEY, CDR2 SVGAGI. CDR3 length equals 13 residues. The V gene lost 2 bases and the J gene lost 8 bases, with 12 bases spanning the gap. For the CDR3, the DNA is TGTGCCAGCAGTTACGGAGGGGCGGACGGCTACACCTTC. Its protein product is CASSYGGADGYTF.

The gene calls are TRBV7-2 and TRBJ2-5, with a tentative D call TRBD1 (6 bases). Germline CDR1 reads SGHTA; CDR2 reads FQGNSA. The CDR3 is 14 amino acids. The ends were cut back, 0 bases at V and 4 bases at J, with 9 bases in the middle. The CDR3 loop is CASSLAGAGETQYF. In nucleotides, the CDR3 is TGTGCCAGCAGCTTAGCGGGGGCAGGAGAGACCCAGTACTTC.

The chain has TRBV5-4 and TRBJ2-5, with 9 nucleotides matching TRBD2. V dropped 4 bases and J dropped 2; count of bases not matched to a gene: 15. The CDR3 covers 18 residues. Germline V lookup: CDR1 SGHNT, CDR2 YYREEE (reference sequence). CDR3 sequence: CASSPGVVAGVNQETQYF. The DNA for the CDR3 is TGTGCCAGCAGCCCGGGTGTGGTAGCGGGGGTTAATCAAGAGACCCAGTACTTC.

This chain joins TRBV3-1 (or the pseudogene TRBV3-2) and TRBJ1-6; TRBD1 matches 9 bases. Germline CDR1 reads LGHDT; CDR2 reads YNNKEL (reference sequence). CDR3 length equals 14 residues. V dropped 4 bases and J dropped 7; count of bases not matched to a gene: 2. This CDR3 reads CASSPGTGNSPLHF. The DNA for the CDR3 is TGTGCCAGCAGCCCCGGGACAGGGAATTCACCCCTCCACTTT.

This chain links TRBV2 with TRBJ1-6; D perhaps matches TRBD1 (5 bases). V shed 7 bases and J shed 8 bases, with 12 bases lying between them. This CDR3 is built from 13 residues. In germline, CDR1 is SNHLY, CDR2 FYNNEI. The DNA for the CDR3 is TGTGCCAGCAAAAGGACCAGGGATTCACCCCTCCACTTT. Its protein product is CASKRTRDSPLHF.